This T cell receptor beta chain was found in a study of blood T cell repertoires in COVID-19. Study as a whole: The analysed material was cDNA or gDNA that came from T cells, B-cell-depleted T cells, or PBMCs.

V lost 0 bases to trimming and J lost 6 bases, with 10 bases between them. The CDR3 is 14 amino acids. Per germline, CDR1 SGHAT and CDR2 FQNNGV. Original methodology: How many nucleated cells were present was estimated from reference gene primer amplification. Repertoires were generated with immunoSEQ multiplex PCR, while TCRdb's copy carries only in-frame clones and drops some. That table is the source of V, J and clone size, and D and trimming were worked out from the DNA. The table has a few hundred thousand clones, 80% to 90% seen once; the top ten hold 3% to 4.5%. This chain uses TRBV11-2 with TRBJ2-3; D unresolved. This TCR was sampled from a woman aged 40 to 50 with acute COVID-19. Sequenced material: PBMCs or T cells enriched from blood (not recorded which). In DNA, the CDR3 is TGTGCCAGCAGCTTAGAATCAAGGCGGGATACGCAGTATTTT. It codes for CASSLESRRDTQYF.